Listed below are T cell receptor beta chains from one sample, sequenced in a study of blood T cell repertoires in COVID-19. The table came from immunoSEQ multiplex PCR; TCRdb's copy has only in-frame clones and leaves some out. The sample includes a few hundred thousand clones, under 90% seen only once; the top ten take less than 3.5%. The sample taken for sequencing was PBMCs or T cells enriched from blood (not recorded which). All receptors derive from a woman aged 45-65 years who had been exposed to COVID-19. Each CDR3 is given with its conserved first and last residue. Each record gives: clone size, V gene, J gene, D gene, CDR3 DNA, CDR3 protein. A D gene is named only where the DNA matches it firmly. Clone size, where shown, is once, few, many, or a class for clones that have expanded.

.	TRBV7-9	TRBJ1-1	.	TGTGCCACCAGACCGGGGGAGCATAACACTGAAGCTTTCTTT	CATRPGEHNTEAFF
.	TRBV5-8	TRBJ1-2	.	TGTGCCAGCAGCTTCGAGAGGGAGGGCTATGGCTACACCTTC	CASSFEREGYGYTF
.	TRBV30	TRBJ2-3	TRBD1	TGTGCCTGGAGTGTCGGACAGGGAGTTTCAGATACGCAGTATTTT	CAWSVGQGVSDTQYF
.	TRBV15	TRBJ2-5	.	TGTGCCACCAGCAGAGATCACGGGGAGACCCAGTACTTC	CATSRDHGETQYF
.	TRBV28	TRBJ1-6	.	TGTGCCAGCAGTTTTTCCGTGACAGGAAGCTCCTATAATTCACCCCTCCACTTT	CASSFSVTGSSYNSPLHF
.	TRBV6-5	TRBJ2-7	TRBD2	TGTGCCACCGAAGGACTAGCGGGGGCTCGGGGAGAGCAGTACTTC	CATEGLAGARGEQYF
.	TRBV4-1	TRBJ1-3	.	TGCGCCAGCAGCCAAGAGGGGGCGAGCTCTGGAAACACCATATATTTT	CASSQEGASSGNTIYF
.	TRBV29-1	TRBJ2-5	.	TGCAGCGTTGAGGCACTAGGAAGACAAGAGACCCAGTACTTC	CSVEALGRQETQYF
.	TRBV30	TRBJ2-2	TRBD1	TGTGCCTGGAGTGTGGACAGGCACACCGGGGAGCTGTTTTTT	CAWSVDRHTGELFF
.	TRBV2	TRBJ1-1	.	TGTGCCAGCTCCAGAGGATGGAACACTGAAGCTTTCTTT	CASSRGWNTEAFF
.	TRBV3-1/TRBV3-2	TRBJ2-5	TRBD1	TGTGCCAGCAGCCAGACTTGGCTAGGGGGCAAGGAGACCCAGTACTTC	CASSQTWLGGKETQYF
.	TRBV5-1	TRBJ2-1	.	TGCGCCAGCAGCTTGTTAACAGACACATACAATGAGCAGTTCTTC	CASSLLTDTYNEQFF
.	TRBV28	TRBJ2-7	.	TGTGCCACCCACGGTCACGAGCAGTACTTC	CATHGHEQYF
.	TRBV6-2/TRBV6-3	TRBJ1-5	TRBD1	TGTGCCAGCAGTTATCAGACAGGGATCAATCAGCCCCAGCATTTT	CASSYQTGINQPQHF
.	TRBV7-6	TRBJ1-2	.	TGTGCCAGCAGCTTAACCTCAGAGGAGCTCGGGGATGGCTACACCTTC	CASSLTSEELGDGYTF
once	TRBV5-1	TRBJ2-5	.	TGCGCCAGCAGCTTGGGAACAGGGCGGGAGGAGACCCAGTACTTC	CASSLGTGREETQYF
.	TRBV2	TRBJ2-3	.	TGTGCCAGCAGTGAGGAGGGCCACTCCCCCCTTAGCACAGATACGCAGTATTTT	CASSEEGHSPLSTDTQYF
.	TRBV7-8	TRBJ2-5	TRBD2	TGTGCCAGCAGCAAGGGAGCGGGGTACCAAGAGACCCAGTACTTC	CASSKGAGYQETQYF
once	TRBV9	TRBJ1-5	.	TGTGCCAGCAGCGCTACAGGATATAGCAATCAGCCCCAGCATTTT	CASSATGYSNQPQHF
once	TRBV5-4	TRBJ2-1	.	TGTGCCAGCAGCTTGTCAGCGGATTCCTACAATGAGCAGTTCTTC	CASSLSADSYNEQFF
.	TRBV3-1/TRBV3-2	TRBJ1-3	TRBD1	TGTGCCAGCAGCCCTCGGCGGACAGGCTCCTCTGGAAACACCATATATTTT	CASSPRRTGSSGNTIYF
.	TRBV28	TRBJ2-3	.	TGTGCCAGCAGGTACTCCTTCGGCAGGGGTCCCACAGATACGCAGTATTTT	CASRYSFGRGPTDTQYF
.	TRBV28	TRBJ1-2	TRBD1	TGTATGAGTACGGGACAGGGTATCTATGGCTACACCTTC	CMSTGQGIYGYTF
once	TRBV6-5	TRBJ1-6	TRBD1	TGTGCCAGCAGTTACCGGGCCGCAGGGGGTAATTCACCCCTCCACTTT	CASSYRAAGGNSPLHF
.	TRBV19	TRBJ1-4	.	TGTGCCAGTAGTATCATCAGCGGAGCTAATAATGAAAAACTGTTTTTT	CASSIISGANNEKLFF
.	TRBV4-2	TRBJ1-6	.	TGTGCCAGCAGCCAAGCCAGGCCGGATTCACCCCTCCACTTT	CASSQARPDSPLHF
.	TRBV10-3	TRBJ2-7	TRBD1	TGTGCCATCAGTGAGTCGATGACAGGGGCTCCCATCTTC	CAISESMTGAPIF
.	TRBV7-8	TRBJ1-1	.	TGTGCCAGCAGCAGACTAATGGGTTTGAACACTGAAGCTTTCTTT	CASSRLMGLNTEAFF
.	TRBV6-2/TRBV6-3	TRBJ2-5	TRBD1	TGTGCCAGCAGCTCAGGGGGCTGGGAGACCCAGTACTTC	CASSSGGWETQYF
.	TRBV4-2	TRBJ1-2	TRBD1	TGTGCCAGCAGCCAATCCGACAGGGGGCCAAACTATGGCTACACCTTC	CASSQSDRGPNYGYTF
.	TRBV28	TRBJ1-2	TRBD1	TGTGCCAGCAGCCCGACAGGGATGAACTATGGCTACACCTTC	CASSPTGMNYGYTF
.	TRBV5-1	TRBJ1-1	.	TGCGCCAGCAGCTTCCCGGGGATGGGCACTGAAGCTTTCTTT	CASSFPGMGTEAFF
.	TRBV6-4	TRBJ1-2	TRBD1	TGTGCCAGCAGTGCCTCATTCAACCCGGGACAGGGGACTGGCTACACCTTC	CASSASFNPGQGTGYTF
.	TRBV4-1	TRBJ1-5	.	TGCGCCAGCAGCCAGCCCGGCGGGACCCAGCATTTT	CASSQPGGTQHF
.	TRBV10-1	TRBJ2-3	TRBD2	TGCGCCAGCAGTGTGCACAGGGTAGCGGGGGCCTCTAGCACAGATACGCAGTATTTT	CASSVHRVAGASSTDTQYF
.	TRBV6-8	TRBJ2-1	TRBD2	TGTGCCAGCAGACCAAAACGGGGGGGAGAACCCAATGAGCAGTTCTTC	CASRPKRGGEPNEQFF
.	TRBV11-2	TRBJ1-3	.	TGTGCCAGCAGCTTATATCCCGGGGACACCATATATTTT	CASSLYPGDTIYF
.	TRBV14	TRBJ2-1	.	TGTGCCAGCAGCCAACCAGGGGCGGGGGAGTACAATGAGCAGTTCTTC	CASSQPGAGEYNEQFF
.	TRBV24-1	TRBJ2-3	TRBD2	TGTGCCACCAGTGATTGGACTAGCGGGGAGGCTAGCACAGATACGCAGTATTTT	CATSDWTSGEASTDTQYF
.	TRBV12-3/TRBV12-4	TRBJ2-2	.	TGTGCCAGCAGTTCGGGGGGCGGCGGGGAGCTGTTTTTT	CASSSGGGGELFF
.	TRBV28	TRBJ2-5	TRBD1	TGTGCCAGCGGGACAGGGGTCGAGACCCAGTACTTC	CASGTGVETQYF
.	TRBV7-9	TRBJ2-7	TRBD1	TGTGCCAGCAGCCCGGTACAGGGGCCGTCCTACGAGCAGTACTTC	CASSPVQGPSYEQYF
few	TRBV2	TRBJ2-5	.	TGTGCCAGCAGCTATGACCCGGGGTCCGAGACCCAGTACTTC	CASSYDPGSETQYF
.	TRBV7-9	TRBJ2-1	TRBD2	TGTGCCAGCAGCTTAGCGGGACTAGCGGACAATGAGCAGTTCTTC	CASSLAGLADNEQFF
.	TRBV28	TRBJ1-5	TRBD1	TGTGCCAGCAGTTTAGTGGCAGGGGGAGGATTAAGCAATCAGCCCCAGCATTTT	CASSLVAGGGLSNQPQHF
once	TRBV28	TRBJ1-1	TRBD1	TGTGCCAGCAGACGTACGGACAGGGGTGTCGGCGCTGAAGCTTTCTTT	CASRRTDRGVGAEAFF
.	TRBV12-2	TRBJ2-7	.	TGTGCAAGTCGCTTAGTAGGGCTCGGGGGGCGCATCTCTGTGGACGAGCAGTACTTC	CASRLVGLGGRISVDEQYF
.	TRBV27	TRBJ2-1	TRBD1	TGTGCCAGCAGTTTAGCAGGGGGCCTTTACAATGAGCAGTTCTTC	CASSLAGGLYNEQFF
.	TRBV5-1	TRBJ1-1	TRBD1	TGCGCCAGCAGCTTGGCTAGACAGGGTTCCATCATGAACACTGAAGCTTTCTTT	CASSLARQGSIMNTEAFF
.	TRBV5-1	TRBJ1-2	TRBD1	TGCGCCAGCAGCGGGTCGGACAGGGCGGGTTATGGCTACACCTTC	CASSGSDRAGYGYTF
.	TRBV28	TRBJ1-2	.	TGTGCCAGCAGTTCCAGGGGCCTCTATGGCTACACCTTC	CASSSRGLYGYTF